This T cell receptor (beta chain) stems from a study of CD8 T cells in ankylosing spondylitis. Study conclusions and caveats: In ankylosing spondylitis blood, a motif of roughly 8 highly homologous TCR beta variants appeared characteristic. Disease-linked clones were found to be CD8+ and relatively rare in peripheral blood.

In its sample, this clonotype was seen a few times. Its antigen is still unknown. With V trimmed by 5 bases and J by 4 bases, 11 bases remained unmatched. Germline V gene data show CDR1 as SGHKS and CDR2 as YYEKEE (reference sequence). The CDR3 covers 15 residues. TCRdb independently ran MiXCR on the 5' RACE reads; one entry per CDR3 protein. This repertoire shows more than 600,000 distinct CDR3 sequences, around 20% found once; its top ten account for 15% to 20%. Sequencing input: blood, either unsorted or a sorted T cell fraction (not recorded which). The receptor comes from a male donor with ankylosing spondylitis. The V gene is TRBV5-5, the J gene TRBJ1-1, with 7 bases identical to TRBD1. The CDR3: CASRLTHRGGTEAFF. The CDR3 DNA sequence: TGTGCCAGCAGGCTGACCCACAGGGGAGGCACTGAAGCTTTCTTT.